The 10 T cell receptor beta chains below all came from one sample that was sequenced in a study of vaccination effects on CD4 cells after COVID-19 (dated by TCRdb to 2021 to 2024). In the ViraFEST assay, PBMC were stimulated with viral peptide pools, and TCR sequencing was then used to find antigen-specific CD4+ T cell clonotypes based on their expansion. After roughly 11 days of culture, CD4+ T cells were isolated with the EasySep CD4+ T cell isolation kit. Healthy vaccine recipients had no prior SARS-CoV-2 infection, confirmed by negative nucleocapsid antibodies before and after vaccination. The library was produced with the immunoSEQ multiplex PCR assay. The table was pulled from immuneACCESS by TCRdb, which kept in-frame rearrangements only. Such tables lose some clones; where checked, under half of the loss comes from unresolved V genes, and the rest has no known cause. The sample yields fewer than 85,000 clones; 78% were counted once. Together, the top ten hold about 11% of the sample.

No antigen is known for these receptors. Sequences were derived from CD4+ T cells from PBMCs cultured with SARS-CoV-2 spike peptides, sampled before COVID-19 vaccination. According to the study, the label for this sample's cell subset or site signals: SARS-CoV-2 spike overlapping peptide pool stimulation. The source of these receptors is a human donor who received a COVID-19 vaccine.

A few counts support this clone. The chain links TRBV5-6 to TRBJ2-5; either TRBD1 or TRBD2 may fit D (5 bases each). CDR1 SGHDT and CDR2 YYEEEE come from the germline V gene. V lost 4 bases and J 1 base, leaving 8 bases between the germline ends. The CDR3 covers 13 residues. In DNA, the CDR3 is TGTGCCAGCAGCGGGGGACCCCAAGAGACCCAGTACTTC. Its translation is CASSGGPQETQYF.

The rearrangement joins TRBV25-1 to TRBJ1-2; possibly TRBD1 for D (6 bases). V was trimmed by 3 bases and J by 2 bases, leaving 10 bases between them. The length of the CDR3 is 14 residues. Germline CDR1 is MGHDK and CDR2 is SYGVNS. CDR3 amino acids: CASSDVGQNYGYTF. CDR3 DNA sequence: TGTGCCAGCAGTGATGTTGGACAGAACTATGGCTACACCTTC.

The gene calls are TRBV6-5 and TRBJ1-3; D is possibly TRBD1 (5 bases). V was trimmed by 3 bases and J by 0 bases, leaving 12 bases between them. Per the germline V gene, CDR1 is MNHEY and CDR2 is SVGAGI. The CDR3 sequence is 16 residues long. The CDR3 region has the DNA TGTGCCAGCAGTTATACGGGGGGACCCTCTGGAAACACCATATATTTT. Its protein is CASSYTGGPSGNTIYF.

This clone came up once. The rearrangement uses TRBV9 and TRBJ1-1, with TRBD1 as a possible D gene (5 bases). V was shortened by 4 bases and J by 3 bases, with 10 bases between the two germline ends. Germline V gene data show CDR1 as SGDLS and CDR2 as YYNGEE. This CDR3 comprises 13 residues. CDR3 bases: TGTGCCAGCAGCTTCGGGGCGGACACTGAAGCTTTCTTT. Its protein is CASSFGADTEAFF.

Written as DNA, the CDR3 is TGTGCCAGCAGTTTGCCAGGGATACTCGAGCAGTACGTC. This codes for CASSLPGILEQYV. This chain uses TRBV28 with TRBJ2-7; possibly TRBD1 for D (5 bases). Trimming pared 3 bases from V and 6 bases from J, leaving 12 bases between. Germline V gene data show CDR1 as MDHEN and CDR2 as SYDVKM. The CDR3 totals 13 residues.

The chain has TRBV5-1 and TRBJ2-7, with D tentatively TRBD1 or TRBD2 (6 bases each). Germline loops: CDR1 SGHRS, CDR2 YFSETQ. The CDR3 is made up of 15 amino acids. V was shortened by 0 bases and J by 2 bases, with 12 bases between the two germline ends. This chain's CDR3 is CASSLDGGPPYEQYV. CDR3 DNA sequence: TGCGCCAGCAGCTTGGACGGGGGCCCGCCCTACGAGCAGTACGTC.

The J gene is TRBJ2-5, the V gene TRBV14; D ambiguous. CDR1 and CDR2 (germline): SGHDN, FVKESK. The CDR3 covers 13 residues. With 2 bases removed from V and 0 bases from J, the gap between germline ends came to 4 bases. The CDR3 DNA reads TGTGCCAGCAGCCAAAAGAACCAAGAGACCCAGTACTTC. This encodes CASSQKNQETQYF.

The chain carries TRBV7-8 and TRBJ2-7; the match to TRBD1 covers 7 bases. V lost 6 bases, J lost 2 bases, and 10 bases stayed unmatched. The CDR3 covers 15 residues. Per the germline V gene, CDR1 is SGHVS and CDR2 is FQNEAQ. The chain's CDR3 is CASSKDRAATYEQYV. The CDR3 region has the DNA TGTGCCAGCAGTAAAGACAGGGCCGCTACCTACGAGCAGTACGTC.

The chain recombines TRBV4-2 with TRBJ1-5; D call uncertain. Per germline, CDR1 LGHNA and CDR2 YNFKEQ. CDR3 length: 14 residues. V was shortened by 4 bases and J by 1 base, with 8 bases between the two germline ends. In nucleotides, the CDR3 is TGTGCCAGCAGCCCCCCTGAGAGCAATCAGCCCCAGCATTTT. It yields the protein CASSPPESNQPQHF.

The gene calls are TRBV19 and TRBJ1-4; D is perhaps TRBD1 (6 bases). Germline CDR1 LNHDA, CDR2 SQIVND (reference sequence). CDR3 length: 15 residues. V was cut by 1 base and J by 8 bases, with 14 bases left in between. The CDR3 spells CASSIGGQEKEKLFF. The DNA for the CDR3 is TGTGCCAGTAGTATAGGGGGGCAGGAGAAGGAAAAACTGTTTTTT.